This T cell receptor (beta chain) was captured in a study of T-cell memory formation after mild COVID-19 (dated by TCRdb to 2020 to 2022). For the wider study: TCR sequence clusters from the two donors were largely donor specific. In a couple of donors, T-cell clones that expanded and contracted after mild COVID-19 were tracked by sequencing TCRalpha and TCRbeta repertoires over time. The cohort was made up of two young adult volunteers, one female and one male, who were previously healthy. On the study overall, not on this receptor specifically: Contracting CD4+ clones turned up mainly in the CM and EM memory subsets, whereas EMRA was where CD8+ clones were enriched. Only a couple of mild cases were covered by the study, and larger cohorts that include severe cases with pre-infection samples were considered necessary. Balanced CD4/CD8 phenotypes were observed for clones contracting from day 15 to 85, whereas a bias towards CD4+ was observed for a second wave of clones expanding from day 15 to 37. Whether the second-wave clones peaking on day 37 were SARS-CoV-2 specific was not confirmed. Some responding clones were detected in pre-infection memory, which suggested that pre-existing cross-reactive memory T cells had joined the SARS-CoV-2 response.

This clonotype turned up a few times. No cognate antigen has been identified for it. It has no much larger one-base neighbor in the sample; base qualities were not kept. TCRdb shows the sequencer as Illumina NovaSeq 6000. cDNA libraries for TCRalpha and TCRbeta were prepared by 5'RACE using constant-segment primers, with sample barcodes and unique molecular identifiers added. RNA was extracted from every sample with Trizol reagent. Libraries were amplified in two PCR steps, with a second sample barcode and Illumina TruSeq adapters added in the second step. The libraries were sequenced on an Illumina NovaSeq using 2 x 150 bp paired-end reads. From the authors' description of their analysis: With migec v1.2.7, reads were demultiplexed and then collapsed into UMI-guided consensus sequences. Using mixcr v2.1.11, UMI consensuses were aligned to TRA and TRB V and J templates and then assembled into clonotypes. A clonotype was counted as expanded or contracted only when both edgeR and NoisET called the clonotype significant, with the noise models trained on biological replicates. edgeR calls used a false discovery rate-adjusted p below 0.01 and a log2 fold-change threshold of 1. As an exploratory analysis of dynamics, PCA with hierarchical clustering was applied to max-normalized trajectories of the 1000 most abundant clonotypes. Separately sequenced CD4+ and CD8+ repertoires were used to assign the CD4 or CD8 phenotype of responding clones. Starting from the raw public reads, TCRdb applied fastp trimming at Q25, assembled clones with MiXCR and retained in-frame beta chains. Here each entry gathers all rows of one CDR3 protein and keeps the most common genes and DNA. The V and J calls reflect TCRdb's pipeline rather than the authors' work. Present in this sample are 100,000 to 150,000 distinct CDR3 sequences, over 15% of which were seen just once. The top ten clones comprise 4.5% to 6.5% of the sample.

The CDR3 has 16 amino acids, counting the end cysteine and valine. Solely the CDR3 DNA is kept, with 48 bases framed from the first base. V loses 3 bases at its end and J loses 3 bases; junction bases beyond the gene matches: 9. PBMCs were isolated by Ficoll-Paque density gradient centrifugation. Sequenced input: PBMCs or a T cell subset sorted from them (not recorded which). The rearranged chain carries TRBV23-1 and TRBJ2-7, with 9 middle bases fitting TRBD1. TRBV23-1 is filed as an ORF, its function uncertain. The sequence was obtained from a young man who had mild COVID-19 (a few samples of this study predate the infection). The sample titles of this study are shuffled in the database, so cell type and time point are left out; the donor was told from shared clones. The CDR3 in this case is CASSHPGQGVLYEQYV. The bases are TGCGCCAGCAGTCACCCGGGACAGGGAGTCCTCTACGAGCAGTACGTC.